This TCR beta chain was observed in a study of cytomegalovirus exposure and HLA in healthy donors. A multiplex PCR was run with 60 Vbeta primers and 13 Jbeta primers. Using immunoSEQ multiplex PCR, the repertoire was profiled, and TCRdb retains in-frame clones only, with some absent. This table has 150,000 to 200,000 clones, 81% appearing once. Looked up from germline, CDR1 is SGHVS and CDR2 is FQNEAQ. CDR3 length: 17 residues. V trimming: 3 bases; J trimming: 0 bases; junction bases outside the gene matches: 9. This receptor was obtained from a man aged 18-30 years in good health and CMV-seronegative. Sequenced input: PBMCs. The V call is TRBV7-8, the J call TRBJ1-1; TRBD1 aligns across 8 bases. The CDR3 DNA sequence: TGTGCCAGCAGCTTTAAATCCGGGACAGGCATGAACACTGAAGCTTTCTTT. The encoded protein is CASSFKSGTGMNTEAFF.